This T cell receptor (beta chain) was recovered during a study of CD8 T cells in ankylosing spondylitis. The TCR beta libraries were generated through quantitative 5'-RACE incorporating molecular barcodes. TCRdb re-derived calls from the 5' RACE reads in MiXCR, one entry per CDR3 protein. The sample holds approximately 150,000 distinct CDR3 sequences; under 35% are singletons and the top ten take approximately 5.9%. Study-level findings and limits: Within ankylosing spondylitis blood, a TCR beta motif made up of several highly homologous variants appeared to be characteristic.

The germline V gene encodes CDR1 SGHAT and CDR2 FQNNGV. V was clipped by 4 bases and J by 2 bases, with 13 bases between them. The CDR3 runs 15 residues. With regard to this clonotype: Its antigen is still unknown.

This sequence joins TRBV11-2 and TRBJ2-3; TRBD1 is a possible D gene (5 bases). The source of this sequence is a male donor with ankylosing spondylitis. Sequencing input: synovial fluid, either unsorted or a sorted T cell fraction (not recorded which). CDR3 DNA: TGTGCCAGCAGCTCGCAGGGCGGATTCACAGATACGCAGTATTTT. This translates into CASSSQGGFTDTQYF.